The clone carrying this T cell receptor (beta chain) appeared a few times. Its antigen is as yet unknown. Full-length variable regions came from constant-region reverse primers plus semi-nested Nested Universal Primer A PCR. TCRdb re-analysed the 5' RACE reads in MiXCR, keeping a single row per CDR3 protein. The sample consists of tens of thousands of distinct CDR3 sequences, around 26% of them appearing once. Germline assignment: CDR1 SGHRS and CDR2 YFSETQ. CDR3 length equals 15 residues. The V end was cut by 4 bases, the J end by 2 bases, with 14 bases between. General study findings and limits: Tumor memory CD4+ T cell TCR gene usage was found to cluster with blood and lymph node memory CD4+ cells and with lymph node naive CD4+ cells. Tumor Treg TCRs overlapped most with tumor naive CD4+ cells.

Source material: tumor-infiltrating memory CD4+ T cells sorted from the breast tumor. Subset here: memory CD4+ T cells, CD4+CD45RO+CD25-. This clonotype originated in a female donor with breast cancer. This chain links TRBV5-1 with TRBJ2-3, with no clear D. CDR3 bases: TGCGCCAGCAGCCTATATGGCTCCACCACAGATACGCAGTATTTT. This encodes CASSLYGSTTDTQYF. The variable domain in full, with the rest retrieved from reference TRBV5-1 and TRBJ2-3, is KAGVTQTPRYLIKTRGQQVTLSCSPISGHRSVSWYQQTPGQGLQFLFEYFSETQRNKGNFPGRFSGRQFSNSRSEMNVSTLELGDSALYLCASSLYGSTTDTQYFGPGTRLTVL.